The 28 T cell receptor beta chains in this list originate from one sample, sequenced in a study of naive and memory T cell subsets. The SP2 primer and nested alpha and beta constant region primers amplified ligated cDNA in four rounds. TCRdb reanalysed the 5' RACE reads using MiXCR and keeps one entry per CDR3 protein. The sample includes approximately 32,000 distinct CDR3 sequences, around 17% of them seen just once. The library had UMIs added by 3' ligation of an oligonucleotide to TCR cDNA. The receptors originated from a female donor in good health.

This clonotype was seen more than once but under ten times. V gene TRBV9 combines with J gene TRBJ2-3; 7 bases line up with TRBD2. The V and J ends lost 8 bases and 8 bases, in that order; junction bases with no gene match: 2. In germline, CDR1 is SGDLS, CDR2 YYNGEE. The CDR3 has 10 amino acids. The CDR3 DNA reads as TGTGCCAGTGAGCGGGGTACGCAGTATTTT. This sequence encodes CASERGTQYF.

This clonotype was picked up many times. This rearrangement joins TRBV6-5 to TRBJ2-7, with D perhaps matching TRBD1 or TRBD2 (7 bases each). Trimming shortened V by 2 bases and J by 6 bases, and 17 bases separated the two germline ends. Per the germline V gene, CDR1 is MNHEY and CDR2 is SVGAGI. The CDR3 loop spans 15 amino acids. The DNA for the CDR3 is TGTGCCAGCAGTTACCCCGGGGGAGGGGGCGGCGAGCAGTACTTC. Its translation: CASSYPGGGGGEQYF.

This clonotype occurred a few times. This chain links TRBV5-6 with TRBJ2-7, with 10 positions matching TRBD1. Losses at the gene ends were 0 bases for V and 2 bases for J; bases not matched to a gene: 11. The CDR3 sequence is 18 residues long. CDR1 is SGHDT, CDR2 YYEEEE, per germline. In DNA form, the CDR3 reads TGTGCCAGCAGCTTGGTTTGGGGACAGGGGAAACCGACCTACGAGCAGTACTTC. Residues: CASSLVWGQGKPTYEQYF. The full variable domain, completed using reference TRBV5-6 and TRBJ2-7, is DAGVTQSPTHLIKTRGQQVTLRCSPKSGHDTVSWYQQALGQGPQFIFQYYEEEERQRGNFPDRFSGHQFPNYSSELNVNALLLGDSALYLCASSLVWGQGKPTYEQYFGPGTRLTVT.

This clonotype was picked up many times. J is TRBJ2-3 and V is TRBV20-1; D could derive from TRBD1 or TRBD2 (5 bases each). Between the trimmed V and J ends, which lost 3 bases and 5 bases, there was a span of 9 bases. Germline V CDR1 and CDR2: DFQATT, SNEGSKA (reference sequence). CDR3 length: 12 amino acids. In DNA form, the CDR3 reads TGCAGTGCTAGCGGGGCAAAAGATACGCAGTATTTT. This gives the protein CSASGAKDTQYF.

This clonotype is medium-sized by share. The chain carries TRBV6-1 and TRBJ1-1; 11 bases agree with TRBD1. The CDR3 totals 16 residues. CDR1 and CDR2 (germline): MNHNS, SASEGT. Trimming at V came to 1 base and at J to 0 bases, leaving 1 base not matched to a gene. As DNA, the CDR3 is TGTGCCAGCAGTGAAGGGACAGGGGGCATGAACACTGAAGCTTTCTTT. Encoded protein: CASSEGTGGMNTEAFF.

The CDR3, as DNA: TGTGCCAGCAGCTATAGGCCCCGTCAGCCCCAGCATTTT. It encodes CASSYRPRQPQHF. This rearrangement joins TRBV5-6 to TRBJ1-5; D is undetermined. The length of the CDR3 is 13 residues. V was pared by 3 bases and J by 6 bases, with 10 bases between. Per the germline V gene, CDR1 is SGHDT and CDR2 is YYEEEE.

This clonotype was seen a handful of times. The chain employs TRBV6-1 and TRBJ1-1, with 11 bases aligning to TRBD1. Per germline, CDR1 MNHNS and CDR2 SASEGT. With V trimmed by 5 bases and J by 3 bases, 11 bases remained unmatched. This CDR3 is 17 amino acids long. The CDR3 DNA reads TGTGCCAGCAGTCCCCGGACAGGGGGCAGGGGGGACACTGAAGCTTTCTTT. The encoded protein is CASSPRTGGRGDTEAFF.

This clonotype was seen just once. A much larger clone is a single base away; this may be a read error. This chain joins TRBV20-1 and TRBJ2-2; D ambiguous. Germline V lookup: CDR1 DFQATT, CDR2 SNEGSKA (reference sequence). V was shortened by 0 bases and J by 7 bases, with 15 bases between the two germline ends. The CDR3 extends over 15 amino acids. CDR3 in DNA: TGCAGTGCTAGAGAACCAGGAAGCACTAACGGGGAGCTGTTTTTT. Amino acid sequence: CSAREPGSTNGELFF.

This clonotype turned up a few times. V is TRBV7-9 and J is TRBJ1-2; D remains unclear. In germline, CDR1 is SEHNR, CDR2 FQNEAQ (reference sequence). The CDR3 is made up of 12 amino acids. V was trimmed by 4 bases and J by 8 bases, leaving 11 bases between them. The CDR3 is CASSSLIAGYTF. The CDR3 DNA reads as TGTGCCAGCAGCTCTTTGATCGCCGGCTACACCTTC.

A few counts support this clonotype. The gene calls are TRBV5-1 and TRBJ2-6; D gene ambiguous. The length of the CDR3 is 14 residues. Trimming cost V 5 bases and J 2 bases, with 8 bases left between them. Germline CDR1 and CDR2: SGHRS and YFSETQ. CDR3 loop: CASSWAPGANVLTF. The CDR3 DNA reads as TGCGCCAGCAGTTGGGCCCCTGGGGCCAACGTCCTGACTTTC.

This clonotype has ten or more counts. The chain combines TRBV20-1 with TRBJ2-3; a possible D gene is TRBD2 (6 bases). Germline lookup yields CDR1 DFQATT and CDR2 SNEGSKA (reference sequence). V lost 0 bases and J 3 bases, leaving 13 bases between the germline ends. This CDR3 has 15 amino acids. CDR3 amino acids: CSARDRLVGTDTQYF. The CDR3 DNA is TGCAGTGCTAGAGATCGACTAGTAGGTACAGATACGCAGTATTTT.

The rearrangement uses TRBV27 and TRBJ2-7; D is ambiguous. The ends were cut back, 3 bases at V and 0 bases at J, with 9 bases in the middle. The CDR3 consists of 14 residues. CDR1 and CDR2 from the germline V gene are MNHEY and SMNVEV (reference sequence). The CDR3 loop is CASSFVDSSYEQYF. DNA of the CDR3: TGTGCCAGCAGTTTTGTAGATTCCTCCTACGAGCAGTACTTC.

This clonotype was detected many times. The chain employs TRBV18 and TRBJ1-2, with a tentative D call TRBD1 (6 bases). The V gene lost 6 bases and the J gene lost 1 base, with 12 bases spanning the gap. The CDR3 length is 14 residues. Looked up from germline, CDR1 is KGHSH and CDR2 is LQKENI. In DNA, the CDR3 is TGTGCCAGCTCCCGGGGGGCAGATAACTATGGCTACACCTTC. Its protein is CASSRGADNYGYTF.

This clonotype was found a few times. The junction departs from the called germline gene at one end, perhaps through a read error. V gene TRBV12-3 or TRBV12-4 combines with J gene TRBJ2-5; no firm D call. This CDR3 is built from 8 residues. CDR3 coding DNA: TGTGCCAGCAGCTTTGGGGTCTTC. It specifies CASSFGVF.

This clonotype occurred a few times. The chain has TRBV20-1 and TRBJ2-3; TRBD2 is a possible D gene (5 bases). The CDR3 has 17 residues. Germline V lookup: CDR1 DFQATT, CDR2 SNEGSKA (reference sequence). The V end was cut by 3 bases, the J end by 0 bases, with 19 bases between. CDR3 coding DNA: TGCAGTGCTAGTGGGAGTGACCGGGCGGGCAGCACAGATACGCAGTATTTT. Amino acid sequence: CSASGSDRAGSTDTQYF.

The chain has TRBV7-9 and TRBJ1-3, with 11 bases that match TRBD1. The length of the CDR3 is 16 residues. Germline V lookup: CDR1 SEHNR, CDR2 FQNEAQ (reference sequence). Trimming at V came to 4 bases and at J to 3 bases, leaving 5 bases not matched to a gene. CDR3 in DNA: TGTGCCAGCAGCTCCGGACAGGGGGCGATTGGAAACACCATATATTTT. Protein product: CASSSGQGAIGNTIYF.

On this clonotype: A read error may be the cause here, since a much bigger clone is one base away. V and J are TRBV6-6 and TRBJ1-2; 8 bases match TRBD1. Germline V gene data show CDR1 as MNHNY and CDR2 as SVGAGI (reference sequence). The CDR3 runs to 14 residues. The CDR3 reads CDSSRTGTNYGYTF. Here the CDR3 DNA reads TGTGACAGCAGCCGGACAGGGACGAACTATGGCTACACCTTC.

Ten or more counts support this clonotype. The chain carries TRBV29-1 and TRBJ2-2, with D perhaps matching TRBD1 (5 bases). The CDR3 is 15 residues long. V lost 4 bases and J lost 4, with 16 bases in between. Germline V gene sequence: CDR1 SQVTM, CDR2 ANQGSEA. Here the CDR3 reads CSVGPTGRTTGELFF. The DNA of the CDR3 is TGCAGCGTTGGGCCAACAGGACGGACCACCGGGGAGCTGTTTTTT.

This clonotype has more than one count but fewer than ten. The rearrangement links TRBV5-1 to TRBJ1-1, with D hard to call. The CDR3 covers 11 residues. V was clipped by 0 bases and J by 9 bases, with 6 bases between them. CDR1 and CDR2 (germline): SGHRS, YFSETQ. The CDR3 here is CASSLDWKAFF. The CDR3 DNA reads TGCGCCAGCAGCTTGGATTGGAAAGCTTTCTTT.

This clonotype was observed a handful of times. The gene calls are TRBV20-1 and TRBJ2-2, with D perhaps TRBD1 or TRBD2 (5 bases each). Trimming took 0 bases from V and 6 from J, leaving 8 bases between them. Looked up from germline, CDR1 is DFQATT and CDR2 is SNEGSKA (reference sequence). There are 13 residues in the CDR3. DNA for the CDR3: TGCAGTGCTAGAGACCGGGGCGCCGGGGAGCTGTTTTTT. This translates into CSARDRGAGELFF.

Ten or more counts support this clonotype. The rearrangement joins TRBV20-1 to TRBJ2-5, with TRBD1 identical over 7 bases. The CDR3 contains 14 residues. The germline V gene has CDR1 DFQATT and CDR2 SNEGSKA (reference sequence). V was clipped by 6 bases and J by 5 bases; unmatched bases: 12. The CDR3 is CSAPRQGRTETQYF. CDR3 DNA: TGCAGTGCCCCTCGACAGGGAAGAACGGAGACCCAGTACTTC.

Many counts were recorded for this clonotype. V usage is TRBV29-1 and J usage is TRBJ1-1; D is ambiguous. V shed 4 bases and J shed 11 bases, with 5 bases lying between them. CDR1 and CDR2 (germline): SQVTM, ANQGSEA. The CDR3 has 8 residues. Here the CDR3 DNA reads TGCAGCGTTGCGCGGGCTTTCTTT. Amino acid sequence: CSVARAFF.

The chain combines TRBV6-5 with TRBJ2-1; 10 positions match TRBD1. V was clipped by 4 bases and J by 8 bases; unmatched bases: 11. CDR3 length equals 16 residues. The V gene's germline CDR1 is MNHEY and CDR2 SVGAGI. CDR3 sequence (DNA): TGTGCCAGCAGTTCCGTAGACAGGGGGCTTGGCGATGAGCAGTTCTTC. This sequence encodes CASSSVDRGLGDEQFF.

This clonotype was detected ten times or more. This chain uses TRBV18 with TRBJ2-1, with D unclear. The CDR3 sequence is 14 residues long. Trimming removed 3 bases from V and 4 bases from J, with 10 bases in between. CDR1 KGHSH and CDR2 LQKENI come from the germline V gene. Written as DNA, the CDR3 is TGTGCCAGCTCACCTAATCCTGGGTACAATGAGCAGTTCTTC. The encoded protein is CASSPNPGYNEQFF.

This clonotype is medium-sized (0.01 to 0.1%). This sequence joins TRBV20-1 and TRBJ2-2, with TRBD1 identical over 9 bases. J gave up 2 bases and V 1 base, and 8 bases lay outside the gene matches. This CDR3 is 17 amino acids long. Germline CDR1 and CDR2: DFQATT and SNEGSKA (reference sequence). In nucleotides, the CDR3 is TGCAGTGCTAGAGTGCTGCCGGGACAGGGCAACACCGGGGAGCTGTTTTTT. Translation gives CSARVLPGQGNTGELFF.

This clonotype was observed a few times. This chain uses TRBV18 with TRBJ2-2; 7 bases match TRBD1. The germline gives CDR1 KGHSH, CDR2 LQKENI. The J segment lost 3 bases and the V segment lost 2 bases, leaving 9 bases of the junction unmatched. This CDR3 is 17 amino acids long. CDR3 in amino acids: CASSPFPGQRDTGELFF. In nucleotides, the CDR3 is TGTGCCAGCTCACCATTTCCGGGACAGAGAGACACCGGGGAGCTGTTTTTT.

This clonotype was seen repeatedly, ten times or more. This chain connects TRBV29-1 to TRBJ2-2; TRBD2 might be the D (5 bases). This CDR3 spans 13 amino acids. With 7 bases removed from V and 0 bases from J, the gap between germline ends came to 9 bases. CDR1 SQVTM and CDR2 ANQGSEA come from the germline V gene. The CDR3: CSGLRANTGELFF. DNA for the CDR3: TGCAGCGGACTACGCGCGAACACCGGGGAGCTGTTTTTT.

This clonotype occurred a few times. The chain's CDR3 is CASRLGGGGAYNEQFF. CDR3 in DNA: TGCGCCAGCCGGCTGGGAGGCGGGGGGGCCTACAATGAGCAGTTCTTC. The chain is built from TRBV5-1 and TRBJ2-1; 9 bases fit TRBD2. There are 16 residues in the CDR3. Germline CDR1 is SGHRS and CDR2 is YFSETQ. V was clipped by 7 bases and J by 2 bases; unmatched bases: 10. Looking up the rest from reference TRBV5-1 and TRBJ2-1 gives the full variable domain: KAGVTQTPRYLIKTRGQQVTLSCSPISGHRSVSWYQQTPGQGLQFLFEYFSETQRNKGNFPGRFSGRQFSNSRSEMNVSTLELGDSALYLCASRLGGGGAYNEQFFGPGTRLTVL.